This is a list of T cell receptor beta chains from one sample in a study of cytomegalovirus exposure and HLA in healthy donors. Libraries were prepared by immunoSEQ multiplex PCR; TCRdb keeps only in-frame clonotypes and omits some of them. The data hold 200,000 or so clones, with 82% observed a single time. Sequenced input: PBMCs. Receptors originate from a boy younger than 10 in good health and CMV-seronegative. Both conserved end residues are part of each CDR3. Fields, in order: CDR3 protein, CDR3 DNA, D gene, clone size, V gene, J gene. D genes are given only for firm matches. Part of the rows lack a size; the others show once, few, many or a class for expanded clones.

CDR3 protein: CASSDRGRGGYTF; CDR3 DNA: TGTGCCAGCAGTGACAGGGGGCGCGGAGGCTACACCTTC; D gene: TRBD1; clone size: .; V gene: TRBV6-5; J gene: TRBJ1-2
CDR3 protein: CSASPAETQYF; CDR3 DNA: TGCAGTGCTAGCCCAGCGGAGACCCAGTACTTC; D gene: .; clone size: few; V gene: TRBV20-1; J gene: TRBJ2-5
CDR3 protein: CAISGEDYEQYF; CDR3 DNA: TGTGCCATCAGTGGGGAGGACTACGAGCAGTACTTC; D gene: .; clone size: .; V gene: TRBV10-3; J gene: TRBJ2-7
CDR3 protein: CASSPTGTGNSPLHF; CDR3 DNA: TGTGCCAGCAGTCCAACCGGGACAGGGAATTCACCCCTCCACTTT; D gene: TRBD1; clone size: .; V gene: TRBV28; J gene: TRBJ1-6
CDR3 protein: CASSQLTWQGNTIYF; CDR3 DNA: TGCGCCAGCAGTCAACTCACCTGGCAAGGAAACACCATATATTTT; D gene: .; clone size: .; V gene: TRBV4-1; J gene: TRBJ1-3
CDR3 protein: CASSTGAEAFF; CDR3 DNA: TGTGCCAGTAGCACAGGGGCTGAAGCTTTCTTT; D gene: TRBD1; clone size: few; V gene: TRBV19; J gene: TRBJ1-1
CDR3 protein: CASSEAPSWDSGTDTQYF; CDR3 DNA: TGTGCCAGCAGTGAAGCGCCTTCATGGGACTCAGGTACAGATACGCAGTATTTT; D gene: .; clone size: few; V gene: TRBV2; J gene: TRBJ2-3
CDR3 protein: CASSMGPQTGYGYTF; CDR3 DNA: TGTGCCAGTAGTATGGGCCCCCAAACAGGGTATGGCTACACCTTC; D gene: .; clone size: .; V gene: TRBV19; J gene: TRBJ1-2
CDR3 protein: CASRVAGGLGTQYF; CDR3 DNA: TGTGCCAGCAGGGTAGCGGGGGGGCTCGGTACGCAGTATTTT; D gene: TRBD2; clone size: .; V gene: TRBV27; J gene: TRBJ2-3
CDR3 protein: CASSLGQGAANYGYTF; CDR3 DNA: TGTGCCAGCAGCCTCGGACAGGGGGCAGCTAACTATGGCTACACCTTC; D gene: TRBD1; clone size: once; V gene: TRBV13; J gene: TRBJ1-2
CDR3 protein: CAIWTGDGYTF; CDR3 DNA: TGTGCCATCTGGACAGGGGATGGCTACACCTTC; D gene: TRBD1; clone size: .; V gene: TRBV27; J gene: TRBJ1-2
CDR3 protein: CASSSTILAGENNEQFF; CDR3 DNA: TGTGCCAGCAGCTCAACCATCCTAGCGGGGGAGAACAATGAGCAGTTCTTC; D gene: TRBD2; clone size: .; V gene: TRBV7-6; J gene: TRBJ2-1
CDR3 protein: CASRTGLAGYNEQFF; CDR3 DNA: TGTGCCAGCAGGACGGGACTAGCGGGCTACAATGAGCAGTTCTTC; D gene: TRBD2; clone size: .; V gene: TRBV2; J gene: TRBJ2-1
CDR3 protein: CASSPLGSYNSPLHF; CDR3 DNA: TGTGCCAGCAGCCCGCTAGGATCCTATAATTCACCCCTCCACTTT; D gene: .; clone size: .; V gene: TRBV28; J gene: TRBJ1-6